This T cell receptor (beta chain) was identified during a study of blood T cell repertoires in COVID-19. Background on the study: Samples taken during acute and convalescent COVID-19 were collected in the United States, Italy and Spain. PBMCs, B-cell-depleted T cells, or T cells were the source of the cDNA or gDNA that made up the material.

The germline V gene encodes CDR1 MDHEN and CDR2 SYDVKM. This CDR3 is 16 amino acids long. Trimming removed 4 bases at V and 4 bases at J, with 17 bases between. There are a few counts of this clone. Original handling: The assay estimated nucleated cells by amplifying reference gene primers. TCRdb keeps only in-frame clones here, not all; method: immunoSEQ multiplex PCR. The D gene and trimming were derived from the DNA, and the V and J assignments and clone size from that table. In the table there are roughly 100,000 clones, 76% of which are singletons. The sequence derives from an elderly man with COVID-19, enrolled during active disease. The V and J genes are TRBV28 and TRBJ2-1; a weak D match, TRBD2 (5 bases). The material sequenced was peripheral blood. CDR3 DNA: TGTGCCAGCAGTTCGCTAACCGGGGTCCGGTACAATGAGCAGTTCTTC. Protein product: CASSSLTGVRYNEQFF.